This record looks at one TCR beta chain sequence and its context. Its target is not known. The source of the sample is a study of T cell responses to AZD1222 COVID-19 vaccine. Whole-study results and caveats: Repertoire sampling was restricted to post-peak T cell response timepoints.

Sequenced by immunoSEQ multiplex PCR; TCRdb stores in-frame clones only, minus some. Of about 140,000 clones in the sample, 80% to 95% are singletons; the top ten hold about 3.7%. The CDR3 covers 13 residues. CDR1 is KGHSH, CDR2 LQKENI, per germline. Trimming took 6 bases from V and 1 from J, leaving 7 bases between them. The V gene is TRBV18, the J gene TRBJ1-5; D ambiguous. Sequencing used peripheral blood, obtained 28 days after the second AZD1222 dose. This receptor was obtained from an adult who received the AZD1222 COVID-19 vaccine. CDR3 sequence (DNA): TGTGCCAGCTCTCCTTCGAGCAATCAGCCCCAGCATTTT. It translates to CASSPSSNQPQHF.